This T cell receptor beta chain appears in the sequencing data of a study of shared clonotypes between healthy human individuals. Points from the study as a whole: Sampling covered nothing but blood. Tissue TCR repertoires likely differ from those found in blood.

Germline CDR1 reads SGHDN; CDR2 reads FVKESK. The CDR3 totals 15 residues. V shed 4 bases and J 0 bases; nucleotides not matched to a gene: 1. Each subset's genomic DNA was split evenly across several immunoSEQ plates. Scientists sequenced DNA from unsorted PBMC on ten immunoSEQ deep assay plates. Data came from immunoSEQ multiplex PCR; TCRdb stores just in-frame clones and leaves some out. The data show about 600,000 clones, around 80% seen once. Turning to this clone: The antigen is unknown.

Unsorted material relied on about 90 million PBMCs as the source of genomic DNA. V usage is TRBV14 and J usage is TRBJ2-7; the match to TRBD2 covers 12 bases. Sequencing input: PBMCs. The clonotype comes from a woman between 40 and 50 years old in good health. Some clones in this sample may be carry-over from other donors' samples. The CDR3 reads CASSLTSGSSYEQYF. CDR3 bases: TGTGCCAGCAGCCTGACTAGCGGGAGCTCCTACGAGCAGTACTTC.